This entry is about one TCR beta chain. Its target antigen remains unknown. Per-base qualities were not stored, and no clone one base away is much larger. The data derive from a study of blood T cell repertoires in COVID-19 (dated by TCRdb to the early 2020s). Looking at the study overall: Collaborator samples came from the United States, Italy and Spain and covered acute and convalescent phases of COVID-19. HLA class I and class II types, where available, came from metadata supplied by the sample provider rather than from assay-based typing. The material from the prospective study consisted of cDNA or gDNA derived from T cells, B-cell-depleted T cells, or PBMCs. A freely available public database, intended as a resource for researchers studying the immune response to SARS-CoV-2, is where the repertoires were released. Samples were obtained from the ongoing ImmuneRACE study (first 160 participants) and from 1,254 subjects provided by 6 global collaborators. The sample metadata nearly always contained a de-identified subject ID, COVID-19 status, age in years and sex. Deeply sampled blood TCRbeta repertoires from subjects exposed to, actively infected with, or recovered from COVID-19 were included in the dataset. The paper as a whole reports these results and caveats: Clinical and demographic metadata were provided uncurated, with the amount varying by source and participant.

TCRbeta CDR3 regions were amplified from genomic DNA using the immunoSEQ Assay, a bias-controlled multiplex PCR. In the original analysis: The number of nucleated cells in each sample was estimated from the amplification of reference gene primers within the assay. Sequence reads were collapsed and filtered to measure the absolute abundance of every unique TCRbeta CDR3 rearrangement. Productive Simpson clonality was computed per sample as the square root of Simpson's diversity index over productive rearrangements. Drawn from immuneACCESS, this table holds only the in-frame rearrangements with V and J called that TCRdb kept. Clones are partly lost; checked studies trace under half to an unresolved V gene and leave the rest unexplained. Clonal size and the V and J genes are those of that table, whereas D and trimming came from the DNA. Here the sample has more than 70,000 clones; about 87% occur a single time. The ten largest clones add up to about 9.6% of the sample.

Whole blood was collected in K2EDTA tubes by collaborating institutions according to the institutions' own protocols. For TCRbeta analysis, collaborators shipped samples in one of three forms: frozen whole blood, isolated PBMCs, or DNA extracted from either of those sample types. Clipping removes 3 bases from V and 0 bases from J, with 5 as the unmatched junction base count. From the cysteine up to the phenylalanine, the CDR3 has a length of 16 residues. Of all the DNA, just the CDR3 is kept, 48 bases in frame from base 1. According to the germline V gene, CDR1 reads SGHAT and CDR2 reads FQNNGV. Sequenced sample: peripheral blood. This chain is built from TRBV11-2 and TRBJ1-3, and TRBD1 matches 7 of the central bases. This TCR was sampled from a human donor in a cohort sampled during active COVID-19. The DNA sequence is TGTGCCAGCAGCTTTCGACAGGGAAGCTCTGGAAACACCATATATTTT. It specifies CASSFRQGSSGNTIYF.